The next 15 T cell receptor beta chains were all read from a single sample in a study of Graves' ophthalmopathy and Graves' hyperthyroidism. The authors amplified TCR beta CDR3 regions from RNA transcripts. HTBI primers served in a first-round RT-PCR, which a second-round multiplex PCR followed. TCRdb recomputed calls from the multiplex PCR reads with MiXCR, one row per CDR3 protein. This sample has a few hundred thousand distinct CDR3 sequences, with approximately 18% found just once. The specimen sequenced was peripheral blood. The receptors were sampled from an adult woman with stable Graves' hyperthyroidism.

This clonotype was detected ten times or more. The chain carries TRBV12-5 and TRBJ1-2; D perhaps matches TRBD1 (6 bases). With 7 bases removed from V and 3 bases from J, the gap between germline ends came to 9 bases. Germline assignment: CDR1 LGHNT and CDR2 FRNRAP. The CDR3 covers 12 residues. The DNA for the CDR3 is TGTGCTAGTGCCCCAGGGGACTATGGCTACACCTTC. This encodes CASAPGDYGYTF. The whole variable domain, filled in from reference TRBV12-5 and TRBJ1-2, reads DARVTQTPRHKVTEMGQEVTMRCQPILGHNTVFWYRQTMMQGLELLAYFRNRAPLDDSGMPKDRFSAEMPDATLATLKIQPSEPRDSAVYFCASAPGDYGYTFGSGTRLTVV.

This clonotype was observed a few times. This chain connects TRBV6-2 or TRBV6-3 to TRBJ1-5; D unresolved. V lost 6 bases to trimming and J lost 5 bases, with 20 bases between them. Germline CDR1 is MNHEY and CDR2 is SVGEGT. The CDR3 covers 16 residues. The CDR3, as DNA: TGTGCCAGCAGCCCTTCCGGTTCTGGGTCTGATCAGCCCCAGCATTTT. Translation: CASSPSGSGSDQPQHF.

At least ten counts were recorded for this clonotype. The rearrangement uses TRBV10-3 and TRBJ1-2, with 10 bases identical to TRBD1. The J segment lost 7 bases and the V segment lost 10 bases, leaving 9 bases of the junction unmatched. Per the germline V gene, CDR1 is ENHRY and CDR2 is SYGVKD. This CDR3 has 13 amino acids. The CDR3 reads CATAGQGIRGYTF. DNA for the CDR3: TGTGCCACCGCGGGACAGGGGATTCGTGGCTACACCTTC.

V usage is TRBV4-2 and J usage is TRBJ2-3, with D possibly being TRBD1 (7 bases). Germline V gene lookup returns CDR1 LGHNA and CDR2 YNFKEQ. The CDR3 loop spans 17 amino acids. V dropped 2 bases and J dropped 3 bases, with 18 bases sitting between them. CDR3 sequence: CASSQLGGGRETDTQYF. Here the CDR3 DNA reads TGTGCCAGCAGCCAATTAGGAGGGGGCAGAGAGACAGATACGCAGTATTTT.

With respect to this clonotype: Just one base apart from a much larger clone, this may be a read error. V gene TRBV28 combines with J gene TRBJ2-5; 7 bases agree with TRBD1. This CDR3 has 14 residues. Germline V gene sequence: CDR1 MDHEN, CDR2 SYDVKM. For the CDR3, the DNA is TGTGACAGCAGCTTAGGGGCAGGGGGAGAGACCCAGTACTTC. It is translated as CDSSLGAGGETQYF.

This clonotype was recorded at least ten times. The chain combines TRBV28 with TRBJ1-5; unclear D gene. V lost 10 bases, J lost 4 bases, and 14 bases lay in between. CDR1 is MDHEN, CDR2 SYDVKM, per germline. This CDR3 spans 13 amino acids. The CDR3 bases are TGTGCCACTCGCGCCGGGGTTAATCAGCCCCAGCATTTT. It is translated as CATRAGVNQPQHF.

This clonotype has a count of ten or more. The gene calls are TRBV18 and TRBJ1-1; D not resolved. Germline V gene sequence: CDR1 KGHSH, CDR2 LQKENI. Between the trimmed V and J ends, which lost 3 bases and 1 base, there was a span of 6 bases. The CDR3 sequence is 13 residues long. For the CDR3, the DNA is TGTGCCAGCTCACCCGGAGAGAACACTGAAGCTTTCTTT. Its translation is CASSPGENTEAFF.

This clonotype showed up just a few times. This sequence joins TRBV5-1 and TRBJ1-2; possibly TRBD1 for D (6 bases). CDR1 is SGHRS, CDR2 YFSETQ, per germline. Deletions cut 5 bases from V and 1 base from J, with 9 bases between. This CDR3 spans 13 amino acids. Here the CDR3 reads CASRDRLNYGYTF. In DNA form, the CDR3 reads TGCGCCAGCAGGGACAGACTTAACTATGGCTACACCTTC.

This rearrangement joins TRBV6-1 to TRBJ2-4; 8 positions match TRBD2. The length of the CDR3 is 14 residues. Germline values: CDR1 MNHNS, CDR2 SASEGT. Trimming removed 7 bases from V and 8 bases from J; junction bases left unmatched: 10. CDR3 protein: CASTLGLVWDIQYF. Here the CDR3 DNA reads TGTGCCAGCACCCTGGGACTAGTCTGGGACATTCAGTACTTC.

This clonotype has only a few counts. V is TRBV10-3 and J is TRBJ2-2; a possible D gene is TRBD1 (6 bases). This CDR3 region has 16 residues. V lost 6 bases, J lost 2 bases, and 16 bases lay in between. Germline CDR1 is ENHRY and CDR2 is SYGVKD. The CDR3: CAISPPQGLNTGELFF. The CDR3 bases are TGTGCCATCAGCCCCCCCCAGGGGCTAAACACCGGGGAGCTGTTTTTT.

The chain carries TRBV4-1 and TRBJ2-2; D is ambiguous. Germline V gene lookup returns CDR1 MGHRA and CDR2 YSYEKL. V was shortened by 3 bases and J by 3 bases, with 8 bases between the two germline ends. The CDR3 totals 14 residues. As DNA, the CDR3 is TGCGCCAGCAGCCAGGCAATTGACACCGGGGAGCTGTTTTTT. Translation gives CASSQAIDTGELFF.

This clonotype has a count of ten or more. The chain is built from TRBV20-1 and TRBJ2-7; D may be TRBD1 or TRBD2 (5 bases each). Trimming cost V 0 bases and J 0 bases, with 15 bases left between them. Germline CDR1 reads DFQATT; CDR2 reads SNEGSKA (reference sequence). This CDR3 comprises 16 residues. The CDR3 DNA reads TGCAGTGCTAGAGACCCGACTAAGGGGAACTCCTACGAGCAGTACTTC. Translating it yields CSARDPTKGNSYEQYF.

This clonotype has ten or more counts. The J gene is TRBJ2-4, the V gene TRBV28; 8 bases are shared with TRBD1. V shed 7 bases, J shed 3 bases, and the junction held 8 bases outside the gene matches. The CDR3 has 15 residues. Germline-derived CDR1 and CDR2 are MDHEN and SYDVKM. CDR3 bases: TGTGCCAGCACCCTAGACAGGGGAGGCAAAAACATTCAGTACTTC. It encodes CASTLDRGGKNIQYF.

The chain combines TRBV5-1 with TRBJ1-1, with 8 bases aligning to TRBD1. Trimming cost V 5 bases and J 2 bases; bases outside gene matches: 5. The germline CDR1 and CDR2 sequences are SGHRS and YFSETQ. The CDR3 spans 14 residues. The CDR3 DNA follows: TGCGCCAGCAGGCCGACAGGGGATAACACTGAAGCTTTCTTT. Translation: CASRPTGDNTEAFF.

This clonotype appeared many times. This CDR3 reads CASGTVEAFF. CDR3 DNA sequence: TGTGCCAGTGGAACAGTGGAGGCTTTCTTT. The chain has TRBV19 and TRBJ1-1; no clear D gene. There are 10 residues in the CDR3. Germline V CDR1 and CDR2: LNHDA, SQIVND (reference sequence). Trimming cost V 8 bases and J 11 bases, with 12 bases left between them.